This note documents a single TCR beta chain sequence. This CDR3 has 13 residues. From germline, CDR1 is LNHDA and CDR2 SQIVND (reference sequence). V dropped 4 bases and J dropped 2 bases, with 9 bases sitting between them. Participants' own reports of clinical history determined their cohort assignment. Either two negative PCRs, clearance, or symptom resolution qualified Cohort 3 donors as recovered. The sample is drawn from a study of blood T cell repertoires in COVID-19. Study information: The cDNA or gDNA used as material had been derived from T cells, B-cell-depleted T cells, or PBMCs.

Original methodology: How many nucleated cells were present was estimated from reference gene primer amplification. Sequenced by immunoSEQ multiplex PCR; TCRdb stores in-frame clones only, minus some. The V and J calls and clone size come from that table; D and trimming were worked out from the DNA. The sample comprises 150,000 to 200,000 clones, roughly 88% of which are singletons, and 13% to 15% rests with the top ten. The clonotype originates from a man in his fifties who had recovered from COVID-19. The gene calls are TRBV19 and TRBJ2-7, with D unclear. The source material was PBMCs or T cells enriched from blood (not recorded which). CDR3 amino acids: CASSSHRAYEQYF. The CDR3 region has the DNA TGTGCCAGTAGTAGTCACAGAGCCTACGAGCAGTACTTC.